Listed here is a single TCR beta chain. Antigen unknown. These data originate in a study of cytomegalovirus exposure and HLA in healthy donors. Regarding the study as a whole: TCR beta chains numbering some 150 were designated cytomegalovirus-associated. Cytomegalovirus status was reportedly diagnosed by the classifier with high specificity and sensitivity. The majority of TCR sequences were rare, yet some public TCRs appeared in many donors.

The CDR3 is made up of 17 amino acids. Germline CDR1 is SEHNR and CDR2 is FQNEAQ (reference sequence). V trimming: 5 bases; J trimming: 0 bases; junction bases outside the gene matches: 7. Sequencing used immunoSEQ multiplex PCR; TCRdb keeps in-frame clones, though not all of them. This table holds roughly 100,000 clones, 70% to 90% found once. Sequencing was done on a sample of PBMCs. The receptor was derived from a woman aged 18-29 years in good health and CMV-seropositive. J is TRBJ2-6 and V is TRBV7-9, with TRBD1 matching over 7 bases. The CDR3 coding sequence is TGTGCCAGCAGCCCGCCGACAGGGAACTCTGGGGCCAACGTCCTGACTTTC. Residues: CASSPPTGNSGANVLTF.